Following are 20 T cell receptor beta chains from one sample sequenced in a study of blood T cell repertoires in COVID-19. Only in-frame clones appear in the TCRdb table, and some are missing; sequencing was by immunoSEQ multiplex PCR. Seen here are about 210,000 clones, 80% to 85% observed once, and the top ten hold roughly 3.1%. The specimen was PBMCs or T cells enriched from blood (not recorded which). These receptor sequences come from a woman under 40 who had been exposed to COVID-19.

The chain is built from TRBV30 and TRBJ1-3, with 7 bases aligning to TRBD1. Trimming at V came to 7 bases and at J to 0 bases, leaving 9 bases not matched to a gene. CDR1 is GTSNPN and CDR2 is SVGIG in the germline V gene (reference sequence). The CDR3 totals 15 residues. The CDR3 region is CALTWDSLSGNTIYF. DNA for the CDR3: TGTGCCTTAACGTGGGACAGCCTCTCTGGAAACACCATATATTTT.

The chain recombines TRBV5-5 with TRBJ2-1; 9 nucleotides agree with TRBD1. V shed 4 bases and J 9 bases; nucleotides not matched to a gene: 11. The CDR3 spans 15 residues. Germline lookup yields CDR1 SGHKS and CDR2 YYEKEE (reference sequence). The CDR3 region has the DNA TGTGCCAGCAGCCACCCGGGACAGGGTTCGGGTGAGCAGTTCTTC. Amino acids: CASSHPGQGSGEQFF.

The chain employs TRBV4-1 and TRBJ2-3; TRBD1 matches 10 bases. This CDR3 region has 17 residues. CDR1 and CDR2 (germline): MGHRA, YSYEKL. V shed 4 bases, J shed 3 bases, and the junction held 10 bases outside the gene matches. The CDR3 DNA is TGCGCCAGCAGCCTAAGGGGCGGACAGGGGGTAACAGATACGCAGTATTTT. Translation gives CASSLRGGQGVTDTQYF.

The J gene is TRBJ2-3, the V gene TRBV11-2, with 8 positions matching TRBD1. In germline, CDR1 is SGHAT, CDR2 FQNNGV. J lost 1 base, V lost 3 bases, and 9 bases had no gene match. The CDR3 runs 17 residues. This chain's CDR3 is CASSFSLQGDGTDTQYF. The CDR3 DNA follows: TGTGCCAGCAGCTTTTCATTACAGGGGGATGGCACAGATACGCAGTATTTT.

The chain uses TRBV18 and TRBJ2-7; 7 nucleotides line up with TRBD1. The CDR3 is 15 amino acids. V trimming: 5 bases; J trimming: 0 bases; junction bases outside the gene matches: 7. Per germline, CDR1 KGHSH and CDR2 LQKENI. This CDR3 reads CASSARDSSSYEQYF. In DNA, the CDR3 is TGTGCCAGCTCAGCAAGGGACAGTAGCTCCTACGAGCAGTACTTC.

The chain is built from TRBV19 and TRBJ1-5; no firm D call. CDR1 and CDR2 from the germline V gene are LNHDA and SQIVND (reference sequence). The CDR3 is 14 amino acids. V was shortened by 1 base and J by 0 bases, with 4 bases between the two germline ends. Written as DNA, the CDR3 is TGTGCCAGTAGTATAGTCCTTAGCAATCAGCCCCAGCATTTT. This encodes CASSIVLSNQPQHF. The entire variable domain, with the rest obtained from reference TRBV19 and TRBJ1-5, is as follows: DGGITQSPKYLFRKEGQNVTLSCEQNLNHDAMYWYRQDPGQGLRLIYYSQIVNDFQKGDIAEGYSVSREKKESFPLTVTSAQKNPTAFYLCASSIVLSNQPQHFGDGTRLSIL.

For the CDR3, the DNA is TGTGCCAGCAGCTTAGTGGGGAGGACTGAAGCTTTCTTT. Protein: CASSLVGRTEAFF. V usage is TRBV5-6 and J usage is TRBJ1-1; D ambiguous. This CDR3 has 13 residues. Trimming removed 2 bases from V and 5 bases from J, with 10 bases in between. The germline V gene encodes CDR1 SGHDT and CDR2 YYEEEE.

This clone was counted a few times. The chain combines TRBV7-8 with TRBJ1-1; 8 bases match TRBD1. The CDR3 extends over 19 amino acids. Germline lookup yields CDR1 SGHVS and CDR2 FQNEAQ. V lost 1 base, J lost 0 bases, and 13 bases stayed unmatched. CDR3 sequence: CASSLGLGTGLGMNTEAFF. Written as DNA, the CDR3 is TGTGCCAGCAGCTTAGGATTGGGGACAGGCTTGGGGATGAACACTGAAGCTTTCTTT.

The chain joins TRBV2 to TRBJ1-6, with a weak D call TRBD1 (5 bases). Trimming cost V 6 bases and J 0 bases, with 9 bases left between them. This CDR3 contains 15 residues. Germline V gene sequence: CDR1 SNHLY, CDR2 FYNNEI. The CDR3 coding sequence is TGTGCCAGCAGGGGGCCTAGCTCCTATAATTCACCCCTCCACTTT. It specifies CASRGPSSYNSPLHF.

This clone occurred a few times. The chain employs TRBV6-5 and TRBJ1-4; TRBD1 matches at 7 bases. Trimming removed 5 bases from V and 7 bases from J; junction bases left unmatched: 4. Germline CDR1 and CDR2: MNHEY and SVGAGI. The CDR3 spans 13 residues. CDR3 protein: CASSIRDSEKLFF. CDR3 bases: TGTGCCAGCAGTATACGGGACAGTGAAAAACTGTTTTTT.

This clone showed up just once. Here the CDR3 reads CAISDGTGAIYSGNTIYF. The CDR3 nucleotides read TGTGCCATCAGCGACGGGACAGGGGCCATCTACTCTGGAAACACCATATATTTT. J is TRBJ1-3 and V is TRBV10-3; 10 nucleotides line up with TRBD1. Germline assignment: CDR1 ENHRY and CDR2 SYGVKD. The CDR3 extends over 18 amino acids. V dropped 6 bases and J dropped 0; count of bases not matched to a gene: 11.

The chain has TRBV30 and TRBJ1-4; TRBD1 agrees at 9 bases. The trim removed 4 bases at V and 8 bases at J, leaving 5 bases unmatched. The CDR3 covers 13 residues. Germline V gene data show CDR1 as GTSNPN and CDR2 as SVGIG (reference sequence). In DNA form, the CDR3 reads TGTGCCTGGACGGGGACAGGGAACGAAAAACTGTTTTTT. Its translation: CAWTGTGNEKLFF.

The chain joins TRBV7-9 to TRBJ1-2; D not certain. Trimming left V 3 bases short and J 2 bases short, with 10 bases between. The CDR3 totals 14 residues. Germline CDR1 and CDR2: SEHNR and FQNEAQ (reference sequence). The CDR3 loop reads CASSFQAINYGYTF. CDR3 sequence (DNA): TGTGCCAGCAGCTTCCAGGCAATCAACTATGGCTACACCTTC. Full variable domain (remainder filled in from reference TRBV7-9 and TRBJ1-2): DTGVSQNPRHKITKRGQNVTFRCDPISEHNRLYWYRQTLGQGPEFLTYFQNEAQLEKSRLLSDRFSAERPKGSFSTLEIQRTEQGDSAMYLCASSFQAINYGYTFGSGTRLTVV.

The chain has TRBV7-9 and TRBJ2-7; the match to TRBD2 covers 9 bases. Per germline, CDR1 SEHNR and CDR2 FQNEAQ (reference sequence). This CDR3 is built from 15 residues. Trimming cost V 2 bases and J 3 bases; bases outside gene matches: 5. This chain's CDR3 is CASSLPGLAGYEQYF. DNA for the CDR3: TGTGCCAGCAGCTTACCGGGACTAGCTGGCTACGAGCAGTACTTC.

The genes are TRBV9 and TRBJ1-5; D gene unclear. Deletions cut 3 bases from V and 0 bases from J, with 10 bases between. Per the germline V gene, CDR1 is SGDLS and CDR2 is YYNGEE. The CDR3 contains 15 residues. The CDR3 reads CASSETSNSNQPQHF. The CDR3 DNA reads TGTGCCAGCAGCGAAACAAGTAATAGCAATCAGCCCCAGCATTTT.

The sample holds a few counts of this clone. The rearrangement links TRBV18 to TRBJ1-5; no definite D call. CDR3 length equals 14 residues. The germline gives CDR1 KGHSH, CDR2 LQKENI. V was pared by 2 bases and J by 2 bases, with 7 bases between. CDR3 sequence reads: CASSPGSGNQPQHF. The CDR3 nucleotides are TGTGCCAGCTCACCAGGGAGTGGCAATCAGCCCCAGCATTTT.

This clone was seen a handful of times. The chain's CDR3 is CASSQGGADEAFF. CDR3 bases: TGTGCCAGCAGCCAAGGTGGGGCGGATGAAGCTTTCTTT. This sequence joins TRBV14 and TRBJ1-1; D perhaps matches TRBD1 (5 bases). V lost 1 base, J lost 7 bases, and 10 bases lay in between. Germline V CDR1 and CDR2: SGHDN, FVKESK. The CDR3 has 13 residues.

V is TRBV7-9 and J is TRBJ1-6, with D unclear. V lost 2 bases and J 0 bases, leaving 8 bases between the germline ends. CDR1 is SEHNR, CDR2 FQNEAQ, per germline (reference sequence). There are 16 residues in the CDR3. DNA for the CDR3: TGTGCCAGCAGCTTATACCCGAGCTCCTATAATTCACCCCTCCACTTT. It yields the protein CASSLYPSSYNSPLHF.

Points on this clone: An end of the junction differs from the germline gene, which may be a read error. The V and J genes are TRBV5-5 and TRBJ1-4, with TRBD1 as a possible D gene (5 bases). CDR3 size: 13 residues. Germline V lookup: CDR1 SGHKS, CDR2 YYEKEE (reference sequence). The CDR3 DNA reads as TGTGCCAGCAGCTTGGCTGTTTCGGCAGGGTCGCTCTTT. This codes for CASSLAVSAGSLF.

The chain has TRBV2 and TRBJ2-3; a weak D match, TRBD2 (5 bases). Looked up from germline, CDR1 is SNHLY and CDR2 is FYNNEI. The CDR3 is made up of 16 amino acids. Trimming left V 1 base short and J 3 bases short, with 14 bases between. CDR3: CASSEDGRGETDTQYF. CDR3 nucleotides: TGTGCCAGCAGTGAAGACGGCCGGGGAGAAACAGATACGCAGTATTTT.